One sample yielded the 18 T cell receptor beta chains listed below, sequenced in a study of shared clonotypes between healthy human individuals. Terminally differentiated effector memory CD45RA+ cells were excluded by CCR7 positive selection of CD45RO-negative cells. Repertoires were generated with immunoSEQ multiplex PCR, while TCRdb's copy carries only in-frame clones and drops some. Here the sample spans about 2 million clones, roughly 95% being singletons. The material sequenced was naive CD8+ T cells sorted from blood. Receptor source: a young man in good health.

The chain is built from TRBV2 and TRBJ1-5; D gene uncertain. The CDR3 runs 13 residues. Germline-derived CDR1 and CDR2 are SNHLY and FYNNEI. The V and J ends lost 0 bases and 6 bases respectively, with 6 bases between them. The CDR3 DNA follows: TGTGCCAGCAGTGAAGCTCGGGCTCAGCCCCAGCATTTT. Protein sequence: CASSEARAQPQHF.

V gene TRBV7-9 combines with J gene TRBJ1-1; D is unresolved. Germline lookup yields CDR1 SEHNR and CDR2 FQNEAQ (reference sequence). The CDR3 runs 12 residues. Trimming cost V 5 bases and J 3 bases, with 7 bases left between them. CDR3 sequence: CASSATDTEAFF. The CDR3 DNA follows: TGTGCCAGCAGCGCTACGGACACTGAAGCTTTCTTT.

This chain links TRBV30 with TRBJ2-5; the match to TRBD2 covers 10 bases. V was pared by 1 base and J by 4 bases, with 6 bases of the junction left unmatched. CDR1 is GTSNPN and CDR2 is SVGIG in the germline V gene (reference sequence). There are 15 residues in the CDR3. CDR3: CAWSASGSLRETQYF. In nucleotides, the CDR3 is TGTGCCTGGAGTGCTAGCGGGAGTTTGCGAGAGACCCAGTACTTC.

V and J are TRBV4-1 and TRBJ1-4; tentative D call: TRBD1 (6 bases). The CDR3 has 18 residues. Germline CDR1 is MGHRA and CDR2 is YSYEKL. V was shortened by 0 bases and J by 2 bases, with 16 bases between the two germline ends. CDR3 coding DNA: TGCGCCAGCAGCCAAGATTTTCTACAGGGAGGCACTAATGAAAAACTGTTTTTT. Translating gives CASSQDFLQGGTNEKLFF.

This rearrangement joins TRBV5-6 to TRBJ2-7; unclear D gene. Per the germline V gene, CDR1 is SGHDT and CDR2 is YYEEEE. The CDR3 length is 13 residues. Trimming left V 5 bases short and J 2 bases short, with 11 bases between. In DNA, the CDR3 is TGTGCCAGCAGTGGTTCGGCCCCCTACGAGCAGTACTTC. Translating it yields CASSGSAPYEQYF.

CDR3 in amino acids: CASSLYGAGEQFF. CDR3 coding DNA: TGTGCCAGCAGCTTATATGGGGCAGGAGAGCAGTTCTTC. This chain uses TRBV7-2 with TRBJ2-1; D may be TRBD1 (5 bases). This CDR3 has 13 residues. In germline, CDR1 is SGHTA, CDR2 FQGNSA. V dropped 2 bases and J dropped 10 bases, with 12 bases sitting between them.

CDR3 sequence reads: CASSFVSVNEQFF. In DNA, the CDR3 is TGTGCCAGCAGCTTCGTATCAGTTAATGAGCAGTTCTTC. The chain combines TRBV5-6 with TRBJ2-1; no reliable D call. CDR3 length equals 13 residues. V was shortened by 2 bases and J by 7 bases, with 10 bases between the two germline ends. The V gene's germline CDR1 is SGHDT and CDR2 YYEEEE.

V gene TRBV27 combines with J gene TRBJ1-1, with TRBD1 matching over 7 bases. This CDR3 spans 13 amino acids. Trimming took 3 bases from V and 10 from J; bases not matched to a gene: 8. In germline, CDR1 is MNHEY, CDR2 SMNVEV (reference sequence). Here the CDR3 DNA reads TGTGCCAGCAGTTTTACTAAGGGGGCTAGAGCTTTCTTT. Its protein is CASSFTKGARAFF.

This chain joins TRBV4-2 and TRBJ2-5; TRBD1 matches at 7 bases. The V gene end was trimmed by 5 bases and the J gene end by 5 bases; junction bases not matched to a gene: 5. This CDR3 contains 13 residues. CDR1 is LGHNA, CDR2 YNFKEQ, per germline. CDR3 region: CASSRHRGETQYF. The CDR3 nucleotides read TGTGCCAGCAGCAGACACAGGGGTGAGACCCAGTACTTC.

The V gene is TRBV4-3, the J gene TRBJ2-7; no clear D gene. The CDR3 runs 15 residues. V was cut by 3 bases and J by 3 bases, with 15 bases left in between. Per the germline V gene, CDR1 is LGHNA and CDR2 is YSLEER. CDR3 in amino acids: CASSQAPDNYYEQYF. The CDR3 region has the DNA TGCGCCAGCAGCCAGGCCCCTGACAATTACTACGAGCAGTACTTC.

DNA for the CDR3: TGTGCCAGTAGTATTACAGAATCCTACGAGCAGTACTTC. It specifies CASSITESYEQYF. The chain links TRBV19 to TRBJ2-7; no reliable D call. Germline V lookup: CDR1 LNHDA, CDR2 SQIVND (reference sequence). The CDR3 contains 13 residues. V shed 3 bases and J shed 1 base, with 7 bases lying between them.

Only one count was recorded for this clone. The gene calls are TRBV5-1 and TRBJ1-4, with 7 bases that match TRBD1. The germline CDR1 and CDR2 sequences are SGHRS and YFSETQ. V trimming: 0 bases; J trimming: 7 bases; junction bases outside the gene matches: 12. This CDR3 comprises 17 residues. As DNA, the CDR3 is TGCGCCAGCAGCTTGGAGGGACAGCGTATAGGGGGTGAAAAACTGTTTTTT. Amino acid sequence: CASSLEGQRIGGEKLFF.

This rearrangement joins TRBV7-9 to TRBJ1-5; maybe TRBD1 (6 bases). Germline CDR1 and CDR2: SEHNR and FQNEAQ (reference sequence). This CDR3 has 14 amino acids. Trimming took 1 base from V and 7 from J, leaving 11 bases between them. CDR3 DNA sequence: TGTGCCAGCAGCTTAGGGGGGCAGGGCCAGCCCCAGCATTTT. Amino acid sequence: CASSLGGQGQPQHF.

V is TRBV9 and J is TRBJ1-6; 9 bases fit TRBD1. Trimming took 5 bases from V and 10 from J; bases not matched to a gene: 13. This CDR3 has 16 amino acids. The germline gives CDR1 SGDLS, CDR2 YYNGEE. CDR3 sequence (DNA): TGTGCCAGCAGTGATCGGGAGGACAGGGGCTACTCACCCCTCCACTTT. Amino acids: CASSDREDRGYSPLHF.

The chain links TRBV11-2 to TRBJ1-2, with 8 bases aligning to TRBD1. This CDR3 is built from 13 residues. Germline V gives CDR1 SGHAT, CDR2 FQNNGV. After removal of 3 bases from V and 4 bases from J, the junction contained 1 base not matched to a gene. This chain's CDR3 is CASSFDRGYGYTF. The CDR3 region has the DNA TGTGCCAGCAGCTTTGACAGGGGCTATGGCTACACCTTC.

The chain employs TRBV9 and TRBJ1-1; perhaps TRBD1 as D (6 bases). The CDR3 totals 17 residues. V was clipped by 3 bases and J by 0 bases, with 18 bases between them. From germline, CDR1 is SGDLS and CDR2 YYNGEE. Here the CDR3 reads CASSAREGGNVNTEAFF. CDR3 DNA sequence: TGTGCCAGCAGCGCTCGGGAGGGGGGAAACGTGAACACTGAAGCTTTCTTT. Based on the CDR3 plus reference TRBV9 and TRBJ1-1, the full variable domain is DSGVTQTPKHLITATGQRVTLRCSPRSGDLSVYWYQQSLDQGLQFLIQYYNGEERAKGNILERFSAQQFPDLHSELNLSSLELGDSALYFCASSAREGGNVNTEAFFGQGTRLTVV.

The chain is built from TRBV5-1 and TRBJ2-5, with 9 positions matching TRBD2. CDR3 length: 14 residues. The germline V gene has CDR1 SGHRS and CDR2 YFSETQ. With V trimmed by 4 bases and J by 4 bases, 5 bases remained unmatched. CDR3 loop: CASSPSGGIETQYF. For the CDR3, the DNA is TGCGCCAGCAGCCCCAGCGGGGGGATAGAGACCCAGTACTTC.

The gene calls are TRBV5-6 and TRBJ2-4, with 11 nucleotides matching TRBD2. Germline trimming cut 4 bases from V and 2 bases from J; bases unmatched to any gene: 8. Germline lookup yields CDR1 SGHDT and CDR2 YYEEEE. CDR3 size: 17 residues. This CDR3 reads CASSVLAGGPPKNIQYF. In DNA form, the CDR3 reads TGTGCCAGCAGCGTTTTAGCGGGAGGGCCTCCCAAAAACATTCAGTACTTC.